This passage covers 18 T cell receptor beta chains from one sample sequenced in a study of T cell responses to AZD1222 COVID-19 vaccine. Here immunoSEQ multiplex PCR was the method, and the copy in TCRdb shows in-frame clones only, minus some. The sample contains 56,000 or so clones, roughly 88% of which appear only once. The sequencing here drew on peripheral blood, taken on day 0 of AZD1222 vaccination. The receptors here all came from an adult in good health.

This clone was counted only a few times. J is TRBJ2-5 and V is TRBV5-1; D ambiguous. The length of the CDR3 is 15 residues. V dropped 0 bases and J dropped 4 bases, with 13 bases sitting between them. Germline CDR1 is SGHRS and CDR2 is YFSETQ. The CDR3, as DNA: TGCGCCAGCAGCTTGGGGATGACATTCTTAGAGACCCAGTACTTC. It specifies CASSLGMTFLETQYF.

Here the CDR3 reads CASRVDRAEQYF. The CDR3 DNA reads as TGTGCCAGCAGAGTGGACAGGGCCGAGCAGTACTTC. The gene calls are TRBV5-4 and TRBJ2-7, with TRBD1 matching over 8 bases. The CDR3 sequence is 12 residues long. CDR1 is SGHNT, CDR2 YYREEE, per germline (reference sequence). V dropped 5 bases and J dropped 6; count of bases not matched to a gene: 4.

V gene TRBV28 combines with J gene TRBJ1-5, with a weak D call TRBD1 (6 bases). Trimming cost V 8 bases and J 2 bases, with 16 bases left between them. Germline loops: CDR1 MDHEN, CDR2 SYDVKM. The CDR3 covers 15 residues. CDR3 coding DNA: TGTGCCAGCCATGGAAGGGGGAGGGGCAATCAGCCCCAGCATTTT. It is translated as CASHGRGRGNQPQHF.

The rearrangement uses TRBV9 and TRBJ2-1; D perhaps matches TRBD1 (5 bases). Germline CDR1 and CDR2: SGDLS and YYNGEE. This CDR3 region has 15 residues. The V end lost 0 bases, the J end lost 0 bases, and 7 bases lay between the germline ends. Here the CDR3 reads CASSVGTSSYNEQFF. The CDR3 nucleotides are TGTGCCAGCAGCGTAGGGACAAGCTCCTACAATGAGCAGTTCTTC.

The gene calls are TRBV19 and TRBJ1-4; the match to TRBD1 covers 7 bases. Germline assignment: CDR1 LNHDA and CDR2 SQIVND (reference sequence). The junction had 10 bases not matched to a gene; V was cut back by 5 bases and J by 10 bases. CDR3 length: 14 residues. CDR3 region: CASSPTGEVVKLFF. The CDR3 bases are TGTGCCAGTAGTCCTACAGGGGAGGTGGTAAAACTGTTTTTT.

The rearrangement uses TRBV18 and TRBJ1-2; D ambiguous. The CDR3 covers 13 residues. Trimming removed 3 bases at V and 2 bases at J, with 7 bases between. CDR1 and CDR2 (germline): KGHSH, LQKENI. Here the CDR3 reads CASSPPLNYGYTF. Here the CDR3 DNA reads TGTGCCAGCTCACCGCCATTAAACTATGGCTACACCTTC.

V is TRBV5-6 and J is TRBJ1-1; maybe TRBD1 (5 bases). Trimming removed 3 bases from V and 0 bases from J, with 12 bases in between. CDR3 length equals 15 residues. CDR1 is SGHDT, CDR2 YYEEEE, per germline. CDR3: CASSWGSLMNTEAFF. Written as DNA, the CDR3 is TGTGCCAGCAGCTGGGGGAGTCTAATGAACACTGAAGCTTTCTTT.

The CDR3 sequence: CASSLEDREGYTF. As DNA, the CDR3 is TGTGCCAGCAGCTTAGAAGACAGGGAAGGCTACACCTTC. The rearrangement joins TRBV13 to TRBJ1-2, with TRBD1 matching 7 bases. This CDR3 region has 13 residues. Per germline, CDR1 PRHDT and CDR2 FYEKMQ (reference sequence). The V gene end was trimmed by 1 base and the J gene end by 8 bases; junction bases not matched to a gene: 4.

The chain is built from TRBV6-5 and TRBJ1-1; TRBD1 matches 8 bases. The J segment lost 2 bases and the V segment lost 5 bases, leaving 7 bases of the junction unmatched. The CDR3 totals 15 residues. CDR1 and CDR2 (germline): MNHEY, SVGAGI. The CDR3 protein is CASSPQTGVNTEAFF. DNA of the CDR3: TGTGCCAGCAGTCCCCAGACAGGGGTCAACACTGAAGCTTTCTTT.

The CDR3 DNA reads as TGTGCCAGCAGCTTGGAGGGACAAAGATCCTACAATGAGCAGTTCTTC. This encodes CASSLEGQRSYNEQFF. This rearrangement joins TRBV5-5 to TRBJ2-1; a possible D gene is TRBD1 (6 bases). There are 16 residues in the CDR3. Germline values: CDR1 SGHKS, CDR2 YYEKEE (reference sequence). V was shortened by 0 bases and J by 1 base, with 11 bases between the two germline ends.

In its sample, this clone was seen once. V usage is TRBV28 and J usage is TRBJ1-2; possibly TRBD1 for D (6 bases). Trimming removed 7 bases from V and 6 bases from J, with 27 bases in between. In germline, CDR1 is MDHEN, CDR2 SYDVKM. The CDR3 runs 17 residues. The CDR3 DNA reads as TGTGCCAGCAAGGGACACGAAGGATGGGGCCCTGGGAATGGCTACACCTTC. It encodes CASKGHEGWGPGNGYTF.

The chain recombines TRBV15 with TRBJ1-2, with a tentative D call TRBD1 (5 bases). The V end lost 0 bases, the J end lost 4 bases, and 15 bases lay between the germline ends. Germline assignment: CDR1 LNHNV and CDR2 YYDKDF (reference sequence). CDR3 size: 16 residues. The CDR3 loop reads CATSRDRAGSGYGYTF. The CDR3 DNA reads TGTGCCACCAGCAGAGATAGGGCAGGGAGTGGCTATGGCTACACCTTC.

V and J are TRBV29-1 and TRBJ2-3, with D perhaps given as TRBD1 or TRBD2 (6 bases each). V shed 6 bases and J shed 4 bases, with 14 bases lying between them. The CDR3 is made up of 13 amino acids. CDR1 and CDR2 (germline): SQVTM, ANQGSEA. CDR3 nucleotides: TGCAGCGTCGATGGGGGGCCCGCAGATACGCAGTATTTT. Translating it yields CSVDGGPADTQYF.

The chain links TRBV5-1 to TRBJ2-5, with 9 bases aligning to TRBD2. CDR1 SGHRS and CDR2 YFSETQ come from the germline V gene. The V gene end was trimmed by 4 bases and the J gene end by 2 bases; junction bases not matched to a gene: 12. This CDR3 has 17 amino acids. The CDR3 nucleotides are TGCGCCAGCAGCACGGGGGTAGTGACTAGCGGACAAGAGACCCAGTACTTC. This encodes CASSTGVVTSGQETQYF. Based on the CDR3 plus reference TRBV5-1 and TRBJ2-5, the full variable domain is KAGVTQTPRYLIKTRGQQVTLSCSPISGHRSVSWYQQTPGQGLQFLFEYFSETQRNKGNFPGRFSGRQFSNSRSEMNVSTLELGDSALYLCASSTGVVTSGQETQYFGPGTRLLVL.

The table lists this clone with a few counts. The V call is TRBV6-2 or TRBV6-3, the J call TRBJ2-2; a possible D gene is TRBD1 (5 bases). Germline CDR1 MNHEY, CDR2 SVGEGT. The CDR3 loop spans 14 amino acids. V lost 5 bases to trimming and J lost 4 bases, with 11 bases between them. This chain's CDR3 is CASSPFQGTGELFF. In nucleotides, the CDR3 is TGTGCCAGCAGTCCGTTCCAGGGCACCGGGGAGCTGTTTTTT.

The genes are TRBV19 and TRBJ2-5; D is unresolved. Germline CDR1 LNHDA, CDR2 SQIVND (reference sequence). This CDR3 comprises 13 residues. Trimming removed 4 bases at V and 0 bases at J, with 6 bases between. The CDR3 loop reads CASSTSNQETQYF. The CDR3 bases are TGTGCCAGTAGTACTAGTAACCAAGAGACCCAGTACTTC. Variable domain in full (rest from reference TRBV19 and TRBJ2-5): DGGITQSPKYLFRKEGQNVTLSCEQNLNHDAMYWYRQDPGQGLRLIYYSQIVNDFQKGDIAEGYSVSREKKESFPLTVTSAQKNPTAFYLCASSTSNQETQYFGPGTRLLVL.

The genes are TRBV13 and TRBJ2-1, with TRBD2 identical over 10 bases. The germline CDR1 and CDR2 sequences are PRHDT and FYEKMQ (reference sequence). The CDR3 has 17 residues. Trimming at V came to 4 bases and at J to 6 bases, leaving 12 bases not matched to a gene. In nucleotides, the CDR3 is TGTGCCAGCAGCTCTTACCGAAAGCGGGGGGGCCCCAATGAGCAGTTCTTC. Translation gives CASSSYRKRGGPNEQFF.

The rearrangement joins TRBV3-1 (or the pseudogene TRBV3-2) to TRBJ1-4; tentatively, D is TRBD1 (6 bases). The V and J ends lost 4 bases and 0 bases respectively, with 12 bases between them. The germline gives CDR1 LGHDT, CDR2 YNNKEL (reference sequence). The CDR3 totals 16 residues. CDR3 sequence (DNA): TGTGCCAGCAGCCTCAGGGGTGGGGCAACTAATGAAAAACTGTTTTTT. This gives the protein CASSLRGGATNEKLFF.